This TCR beta chain is drawn from a study of technical replicates of blood from several donors. The CDR3 contains 12 residues. V gave up 1 base and J gave up 5 bases, with 5 bases separating them. Germline-derived CDR1 and CDR2 are SGHDN and FVKESK. Only in-frame clones appear in the TCRdb table, and some are missing; sequencing was by immunoSEQ multiplex PCR. The sample has 85,000 to 100,000 clones; nearly 95% are singletons. This TCR came from a human donor in good health. Specimen: T cells isolated from PBMCs. This rearrangement joins TRBV14 to TRBJ2-5; D remains unclear. CDR3 sequence (DNA): TGTGCCAGCAGCCAAGTATTCGAGACCCAGTACTTC. Residues: CASSQVFETQYF.